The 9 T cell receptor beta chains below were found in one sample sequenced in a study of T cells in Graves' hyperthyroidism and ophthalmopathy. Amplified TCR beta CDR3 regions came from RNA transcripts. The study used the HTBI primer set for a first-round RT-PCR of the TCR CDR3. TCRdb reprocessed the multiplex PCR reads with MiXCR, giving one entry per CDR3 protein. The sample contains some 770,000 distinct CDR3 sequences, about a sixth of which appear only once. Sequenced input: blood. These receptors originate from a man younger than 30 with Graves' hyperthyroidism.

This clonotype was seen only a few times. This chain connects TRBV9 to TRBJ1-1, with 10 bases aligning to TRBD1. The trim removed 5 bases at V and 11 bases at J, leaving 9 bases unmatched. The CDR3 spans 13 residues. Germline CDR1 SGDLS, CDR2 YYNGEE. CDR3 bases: TGTGCCAGCAGGGGACAGGGGACGCCGGCGGCTTTCTTT. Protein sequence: CASRGQGTPAAFF.

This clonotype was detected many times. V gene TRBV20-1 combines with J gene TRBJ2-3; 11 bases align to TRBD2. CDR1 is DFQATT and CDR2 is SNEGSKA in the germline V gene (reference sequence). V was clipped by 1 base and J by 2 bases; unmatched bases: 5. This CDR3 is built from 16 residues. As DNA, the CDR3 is TGCAGTGCTAGAGCTGGGACTAGCGGATACACAGATACGCAGTATTTT. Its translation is CSARAGTSGYTDTQYF.

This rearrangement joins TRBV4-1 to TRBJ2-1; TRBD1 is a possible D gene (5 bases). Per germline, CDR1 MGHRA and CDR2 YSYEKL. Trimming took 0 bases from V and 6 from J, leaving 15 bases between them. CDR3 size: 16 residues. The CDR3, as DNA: TGCGCCAGCAGCCAAGATCCCGCAGGGTCTTTCAATGAGCAGTTCTTC. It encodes CASSQDPAGSFNEQFF.

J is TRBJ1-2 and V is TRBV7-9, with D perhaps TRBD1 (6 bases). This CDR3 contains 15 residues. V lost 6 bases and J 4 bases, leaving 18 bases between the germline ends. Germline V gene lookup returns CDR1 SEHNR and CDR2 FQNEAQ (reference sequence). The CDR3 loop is CASRSQGKVLYGYTF. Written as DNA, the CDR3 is TGTGCCAGCAGGTCCCAGGGGAAGGTCCTCTATGGCTACACCTTC.

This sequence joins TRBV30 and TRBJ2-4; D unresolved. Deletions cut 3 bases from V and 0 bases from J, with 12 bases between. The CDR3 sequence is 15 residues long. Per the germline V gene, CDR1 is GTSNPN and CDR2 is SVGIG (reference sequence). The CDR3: CAWRERSLAKNIQYF. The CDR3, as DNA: TGTGCCTGGAGAGAGCGAAGCCTAGCCAAAAACATTCAGTACTTC.

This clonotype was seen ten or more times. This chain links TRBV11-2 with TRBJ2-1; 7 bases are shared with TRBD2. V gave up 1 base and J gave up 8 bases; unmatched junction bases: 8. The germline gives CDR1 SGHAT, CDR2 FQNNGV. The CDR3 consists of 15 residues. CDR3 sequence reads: CASSLGVGGPYEQFF. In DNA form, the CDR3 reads TGTGCCAGCAGCTTAGGGGTGGGAGGGCCTTATGAGCAGTTCTTC.

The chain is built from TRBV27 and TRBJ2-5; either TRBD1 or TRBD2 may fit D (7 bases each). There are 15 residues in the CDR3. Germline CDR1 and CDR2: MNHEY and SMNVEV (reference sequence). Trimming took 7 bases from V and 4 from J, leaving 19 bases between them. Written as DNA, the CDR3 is TGTGCCAGCACCCAGGGGGGGGGCTTGGGAGAGACCCAGTACTTC. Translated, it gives CASTQGGGLGETQYF.

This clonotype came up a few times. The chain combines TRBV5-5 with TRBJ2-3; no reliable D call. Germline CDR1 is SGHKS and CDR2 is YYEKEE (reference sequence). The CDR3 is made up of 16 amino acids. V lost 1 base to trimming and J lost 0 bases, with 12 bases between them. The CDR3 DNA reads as TGTGCCAGCAGCTTGTTAGGACGACCTAGCACAGATACGCAGTATTTT. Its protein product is CASSLLGRPSTDTQYF.

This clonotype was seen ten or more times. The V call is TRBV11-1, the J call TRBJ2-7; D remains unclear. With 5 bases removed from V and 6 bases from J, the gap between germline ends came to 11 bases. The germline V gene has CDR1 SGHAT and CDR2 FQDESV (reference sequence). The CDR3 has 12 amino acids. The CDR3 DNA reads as TGTGCCAGCAGCACCGTAGCCTCCGAGCAGTACTTC. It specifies CASSTVASEQYF.